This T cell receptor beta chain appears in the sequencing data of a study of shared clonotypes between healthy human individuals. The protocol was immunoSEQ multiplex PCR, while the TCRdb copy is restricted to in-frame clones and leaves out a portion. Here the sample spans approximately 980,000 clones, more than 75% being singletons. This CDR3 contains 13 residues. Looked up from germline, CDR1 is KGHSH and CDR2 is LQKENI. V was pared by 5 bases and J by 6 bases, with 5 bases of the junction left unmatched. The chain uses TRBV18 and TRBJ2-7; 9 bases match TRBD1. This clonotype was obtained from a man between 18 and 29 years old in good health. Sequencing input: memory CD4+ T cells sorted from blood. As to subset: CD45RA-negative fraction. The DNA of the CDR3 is TGTGCCAGCTCAAGAGACAGGGGGTCCGAGCAGTACTTC. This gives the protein CASSRDRGSEQYF. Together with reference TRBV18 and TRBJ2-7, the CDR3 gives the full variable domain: NAGVMQNPRHLVRRRGQEARLRCSPMKGHSHVYWYRQLPEEGLKFMVYLQKENIIDESGMPKERFSAEFPKEGPSILRIQQVVRGDSAAYFCASSRDRGSEQYFGPGTRLTVT.